The entry below gives a single T cell receptor beta chain sequence along with its context. Measured with immunoSEQ multiplex PCR; TCRdb has only the in-frame clones, and not every one. The sample includes a few hundred thousand clones, 65% to 90% of them seen just once. The data originate from a study of blood T cell repertoires in COVID-19. CDR1 is SGHRS and CDR2 is YFSETQ in the germline V gene. This CDR3 spans 15 amino acids. With 6 bases removed from V and 3 bases from J, the gap between germline ends came to 18 bases. This rearrangement joins TRBV5-1 to TRBJ1-1, with D unresolved. Sequencing used PBMCs or T cells enriched from blood (not recorded which). The TCR originated in a woman aged 18-29 years who had recovered from COVID-19. The CDR3 is CASNPGSAGYTEAFF. The DNA of the CDR3 is TGCGCCAGCAACCCCGGCTCCGCGGGATACACTGAAGCTTTCTTT.